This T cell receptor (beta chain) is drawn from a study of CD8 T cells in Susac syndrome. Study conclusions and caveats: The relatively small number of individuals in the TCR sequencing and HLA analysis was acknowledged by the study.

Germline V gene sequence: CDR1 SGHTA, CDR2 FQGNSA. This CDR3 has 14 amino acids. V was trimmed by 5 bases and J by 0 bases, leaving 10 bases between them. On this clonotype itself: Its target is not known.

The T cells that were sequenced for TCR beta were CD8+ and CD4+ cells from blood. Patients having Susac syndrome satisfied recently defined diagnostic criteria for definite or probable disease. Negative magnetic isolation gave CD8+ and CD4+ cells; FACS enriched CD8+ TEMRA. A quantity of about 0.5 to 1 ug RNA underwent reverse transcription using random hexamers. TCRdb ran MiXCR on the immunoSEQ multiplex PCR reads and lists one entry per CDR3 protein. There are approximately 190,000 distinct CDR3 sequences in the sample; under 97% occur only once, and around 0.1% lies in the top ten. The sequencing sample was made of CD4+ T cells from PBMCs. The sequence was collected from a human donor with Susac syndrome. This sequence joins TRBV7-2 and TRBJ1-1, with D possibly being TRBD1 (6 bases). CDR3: CASSTRTVNTEAFF. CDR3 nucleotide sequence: TGTGCCAGCAGCACGAGGACAGTGAACACTGAAGCTTTCTTT.